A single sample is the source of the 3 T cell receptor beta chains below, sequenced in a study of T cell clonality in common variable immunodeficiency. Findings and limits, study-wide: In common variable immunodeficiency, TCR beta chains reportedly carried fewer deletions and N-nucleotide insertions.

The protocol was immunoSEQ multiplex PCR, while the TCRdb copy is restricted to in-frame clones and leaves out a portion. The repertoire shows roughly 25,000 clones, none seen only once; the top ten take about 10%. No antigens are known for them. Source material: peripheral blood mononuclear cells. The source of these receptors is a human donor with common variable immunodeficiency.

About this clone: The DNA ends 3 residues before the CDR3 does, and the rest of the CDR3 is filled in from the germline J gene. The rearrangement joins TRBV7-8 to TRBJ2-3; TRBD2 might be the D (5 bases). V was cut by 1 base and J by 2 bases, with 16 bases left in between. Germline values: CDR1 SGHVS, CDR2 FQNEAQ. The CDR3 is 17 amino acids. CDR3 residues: CASSLGLSWAVTDTQYF. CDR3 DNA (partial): TGTGCCAGCAGCTTAGGACTATCATGGGCAGTCACAGATACG. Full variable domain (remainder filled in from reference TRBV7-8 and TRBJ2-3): GAGVSQSPRYKVAKRGQDVALRCDPISGHVSLFWYQQALGQGPEFLTYFQNEAQLDKSGLPSDRFFAERPEGSVSTLKIQRTQQEDSAVYLCASSLGLSWAVTDTQYFGPGTRLTVL.

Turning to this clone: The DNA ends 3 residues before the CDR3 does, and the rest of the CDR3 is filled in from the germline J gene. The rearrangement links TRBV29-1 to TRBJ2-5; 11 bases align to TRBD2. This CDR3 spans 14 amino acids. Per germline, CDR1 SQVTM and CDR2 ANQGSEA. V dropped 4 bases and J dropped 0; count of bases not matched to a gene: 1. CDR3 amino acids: CSVGGLADQETQYF. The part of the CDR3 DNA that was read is TGCAGCGTTGGGGGACTAGCGGACCAAGAGACC.

This CDR3 is CSASTGAREKLFF. Partial CDR3 DNA: TGCAGTGCTTCGACAGGGGCGCGGGAAAAA. V is TRBV20-1 and J is TRBJ1-4, with 8 bases fitting TRBD1. The read comes to an end 3 residues before the CDR3 does, leaving the germline J gene to fill in the end. V shed 5 bases and J 8 bases; nucleotides not matched to a gene: 7. The CDR3 spans 13 residues. Germline CDR1 is DFQATT and CDR2 is SNEGSKA (reference sequence).